These 30 T cell receptor beta chains originate from one sample sequenced in a study of human T cells and chemical hapten exposure. Each CDR3 protein is one row after TCRdb ran MiXCR on the RACE reads. Among some 180,000 distinct CDR3 sequences listed, about 20% were seen once. The time point is: patch test 1, 2 weeks after DPC sensitization. Sample treatment: therapeutic diphenylcyclopropenone sensitization with weekly scalp DPC. Here the sequenced sample was whole blood, taken in connection with sensitization to the hapten diphenylcyclopropenone (DPC). All receptors come from a woman aged 45-65 years with alopecia areata. Some clones in this sample may be carry-over from other donors' samples.

This clonotype appeared a few times. V gene TRBV12-3 or TRBV12-4 combines with J gene TRBJ1-2; TRBD1 might be the D (5 bases). V was trimmed by 4 bases and J by 0 bases, leaving 6 bases between them. This CDR3 has 13 amino acids. The CDR3 is CASSYRTNYGYTF. Written as DNA, the CDR3 is TGTGCCAGCAGTTACAGGACTAACTATGGCTACACCTTC.

The chain recombines TRBV20-1 with TRBJ2-7, with D possibly called TRBD1 or TRBD2 (5 bases each). This CDR3 spans 14 amino acids. V was shortened by 1 base and J by 6 bases, with 16 bases between the two germline ends. Germline CDR1 and CDR2: DFQATT and SNEGSKA (reference sequence). The DNA for the CDR3 is TGCAGTGCTAGAGCCGGGGCTGGCTGGGGCGAGCAGTACTTC. This translates into CSARAGAGWGEQYF.

The chain joins TRBV11-2 to TRBJ1-4; 7 positions match TRBD1. CDR1 and CDR2 from the germline V gene are SGHAT and FQNNGV. The CDR3 sequence is 16 residues long. The V and J ends lost 5 bases and 0 bases, in that order; junction bases with no gene match: 6. In nucleotides, the CDR3 is TGTGCCAGCAGCCCGGGACAGCCAACAACTAATGAAAAACTGTTTTTT. Amino acid sequence: CASSPGQPTTNEKLFF.

This clonotype was seen only a few times. The chain has TRBV6-1 and TRBJ2-3, with TRBD2 as a possible D gene (6 bases). Germline V lookup: CDR1 MNHNS, CDR2 SASEGT. V was pared by 6 bases and J by 0 bases, with 13 bases between. The CDR3 is 15 amino acids. Here the CDR3 reads CASSAHSGSTDTQYF. CDR3 DNA sequence: TGTGCCAGCAGCGCCCACAGCGGGAGCACAGATACGCAGTATTTT.

This clonotype has a handful of counts. V is TRBV11-2 and J is TRBJ1-2, with 11 bases aligning to TRBD1. The CDR3 is made up of 14 amino acids. With 3 bases clipped from V and 8 bases from J, the junction kept 5 bases outside the gene matches. CDR1 and CDR2 (germline): SGHAT, FQNNGV. The CDR3 DNA follows: TGTGCCAGCAGCTTGGGACAGGGGGTGGTAGGCTACACCTTC. Translation: CASSLGQGVVGYTF.

This clonotype was seen only a few times. The V and J genes are TRBV6-5 and TRBJ1-6; D gene uncertain. V was clipped by 6 bases and J by 7 bases, with 13 bases between them. CDR1 and CDR2 (germline): MNHEY, SVGAGI. The CDR3 is 14 amino acids. CDR3 in DNA: TGTGCCAGCAGCTCCGACGAATGGAATTCACCCCTCCACTTT. Its protein product is CASSSDEWNSPLHF.

This clonotype was observed a handful of times. The chain links TRBV20-1 to TRBJ2-7, with 14 positions matching TRBD2. The length of the CDR3 is 12 residues. The junction had 1 base not matched to a gene; V was cut back by 6 bases and J by 6 bases. Germline V gene lookup returns CDR1 DFQATT and CDR2 SNEGSKA (reference sequence). The CDR3 sequence: CSAGLAGGEQYF. CDR3 bases: TGCAGTGCCGGACTAGCGGGGGGCGAGCAGTACTTC.

The V and J genes are TRBV7-2 and TRBJ2-7; TRBD2 is a possible D gene (5 bases). The CDR3 loop spans 16 amino acids. V was trimmed by 3 bases and J by 0 bases, leaving 15 bases between them. The germline gives CDR1 SGHTA, CDR2 FQGNSA. The CDR3 spells CASSLVSAGSSYEQYF. The CDR3 DNA sequence: TGTGCCAGCAGCTTGGTGTCAGCTGGGAGCTCCTACGAGCAGTACTTC. Combining the CDR3 with reference TRBV7-2 and TRBJ2-7 gives the whole variable domain GAGVSQSPSNKVTEKGKDVELRCDPISGHTALYWYRQSLGQGLEFLIYFQGNSAPDKSGLPSDRFSAERTGGSVSTLTIQRTQQEDSAVYLCASSLVSAGSSYEQYFGPGTRLTVT.

CDR3 sequence reads: CASSQESRGRNQPQHF. CDR3 nucleotide sequence: TGTGCCAGCAGCCAAGAGTCCAGGGGCAGAAATCAGCCCCAGCATTTT. The rearrangement links TRBV4-2 to TRBJ1-5; D is perhaps TRBD1 (6 bases). The CDR3 has 16 residues. In germline, CDR1 is LGHNA, CDR2 YNFKEQ. V shed 0 bases and J shed 4 bases, with 13 bases lying between them.

V and J are TRBV5-4 and TRBJ2-7; D possibly corresponds to TRBD1 (6 bases). V was pared by 0 bases and J by 1 base, with 11 bases between. Germline CDR1 is SGHNT and CDR2 is YYREEE (reference sequence). CDR3 length: 15 amino acids. The CDR3 here is CASSLGGPLSYEQYF. The DNA for the CDR3 is TGTGCCAGCAGCTTGGGGGGGCCCCTATCCTACGAGCAGTACTTC.

V is TRBV7-9 and J is TRBJ2-7; 13 bases are shared with TRBD2. In germline, CDR1 is SEHNR, CDR2 FQNEAQ (reference sequence). This CDR3 comprises 18 residues. The V segment lost 5 bases and the J segment 0 bases; nucleotides outside the gene matches: 10. The CDR3 nucleotides are TGTGCCAGCAGCAGAGGAGGGACTAGCGGGACTCCCTCCTACGAGCAGTACTTC. Translated, it gives CASSRGGTSGTPSYEQYF.

The sample holds a few counts of this clonotype. This chain links TRBV7-9 with TRBJ2-6, with 7 bases fitting TRBD1. Per germline, CDR1 SEHNR and CDR2 FQNEAQ (reference sequence). This CDR3 has 14 residues. V shed 7 bases and J 4 bases; nucleotides not matched to a gene: 4. CDR3 protein: CASTRGSGANVLTF. CDR3 nucleotides: TGTGCCAGCACCAGGGGGTCCGGGGCCAACGTCCTGACTTTC.

The rearrangement joins TRBV21-1 to TRBJ2-7; no check of the table's D call, TRBD2, against the DNA was made. TRBV21-1 is classified as a pseudogene. CDR3 size: 16 residues. CDR3 coding DNA: TGTGCCAGCAGCAAAGTACCGACTAGCGGGAGTAACGAGCAGTACTTC. This translates into CASSKVPTSGSNEQYF.

To note about this clonotype: A junction end diverges from the germline sequence, so it may reflect a read error. The chain joins TRBV19 to TRBJ2-3; 11 nucleotides align to TRBD2. The CDR3 totals 18 residues. Germline V gene data show CDR1 as LNHDA and CDR2 as SQIVND (reference sequence). CDR3: CASSIKAGTSGYTGTQYF. The CDR3 bases are TGTGCCAGTAGTATAAAGGCCGGGACTAGCGGATACACAGGTACGCAGTATTTT.

The rearrangement joins TRBV5-6 to TRBJ2-3; TRBD2 might be the D (5 bases). CDR1 SGHDT and CDR2 YYEEEE come from the germline V gene. V lost 1 base, J lost 2 bases, and 11 bases lay in between. The CDR3 has 15 residues. The DNA for the CDR3 is TGTGCCAGCAGCTTGAAGAGGGTGCTCACAGATACGCAGTATTTT. It translates to CASSLKRVLTDTQYF. The full variable domain, with the rest looked up from reference TRBV5-6 and TRBJ2-3, is DAGVTQSPTHLIKTRGQQVTLRCSPKSGHDTVSWYQQALGQGPQFIFQYYEEEERQRGNFPDRFSGHQFPNYSSELNVNALLLGDSALYLCASSLKRVLTDTQYFGPGTRLTVL.

Here the CDR3 DNA reads TGTGCCAGCAGACCACAACTAGCAATTGACTACAATGAGCAGTTCTTC. Its protein is CASRPQLAIDYNEQFF. The gene calls are TRBV25-1 and TRBJ2-1; D is perhaps TRBD2 (6 bases). CDR1 is MGHDK, CDR2 SYGVNS, per germline. This CDR3 is 16 amino acids long. The V end was cut by 6 bases, the J end by 3 bases, with 18 bases between.

This clonotype occurred a few times. The chain joins TRBV5-6 to TRBJ2-7; 7 bases align to TRBD1. V was pared by 6 bases and J by 3 bases, with 9 bases of the junction left unmatched. Germline V CDR1 and CDR2: SGHDT, YYEEEE. The CDR3 is 14 residues long. CDR3 sequence: CASNGQVPLYEQYF. The CDR3 DNA reads as TGTGCCAGCAACGGACAGGTTCCCCTCTACGAGCAGTACTTC.

This clonotype was found a few times. This rearrangement joins TRBV20-1 to TRBJ1-1; the match to TRBD1 covers 9 bases. The CDR3 runs 14 residues. J gave up 1 base and V 5 bases, and 5 bases lay outside the gene matches. CDR1 and CDR2 (germline): DFQATT, SNEGSKA (reference sequence). The CDR3 sequence is CSAQQGARNTEAFF. CDR3 nucleotides: TGCAGTGCTCAACAGGGGGCGAGGAACACTGAAGCTTTCTTT.

V and J are TRBV6-5 and TRBJ1-1; no clear D. The CDR3 consists of 13 residues. The germline V gene encodes CDR1 MNHEY and CDR2 SVGAGI. V lost 6 bases to trimming and J lost 6 bases, with 14 bases between them. The CDR3 reads CASSLNPGAEAFF. The CDR3, as DNA: TGTGCCAGCAGCCTAAACCCTGGCGCTGAAGCTTTCTTT.

Regarding this clonotype: The junction shows a germline mismatch at one end, possibly a read error. DNA for the CDR3: TGTGTCAGCAGCACCCTCTACGAGCAGTACTTC. Its protein is CVSSTLYEQYF. This chain links TRBV7-2 with TRBJ2-7; the D is unclear. Germline V gene lookup returns CDR1 SGHTA and CDR2 FQGNSA. The CDR3 is made up of 11 amino acids.

V and J are TRBV29-1 and TRBJ1-1; no clear D. This CDR3 region has 14 residues. In germline, CDR1 is SQVTM, CDR2 ANQGSEA. V lost 1 base and J lost 0, with 9 bases in between. DNA of the CDR3: TGCAGCGTTGAAGTCCACGGAATGAACACTGAAGCTTTCTTT. This encodes CSVEVHGMNTEAFF. Together with reference TRBV29-1 and TRBJ1-1, the CDR3 gives the full variable domain: SAVISQKPSRDICQRGTSLTIQCQVDSQVTMMFWYRQQPGQSLTLIATANQGSEATYESGFVIDKFPISRPNLTFSTLTVSNMSPEDSSIYLCSVEVHGMNTEAFFGQGTRLTVV.

This clonotype was counted between two and nine times. The CDR3 bases are TGTGCCACCAGCAAAGAAGGGAGTCACTACGAGCAGTACTTC. Protein sequence: CATSKEGSHYEQYF. The genes are TRBV15 and TRBJ2-7, with D possibly TRBD2 on 5 matching bases. Trimming cost V 4 bases and J 3 bases, with 13 bases left between them. CDR1 LNHNV and CDR2 YYDKDF come from the germline V gene (reference sequence). This CDR3 is built from 14 residues.

This clonotype was picked up a small number of times. The chain has TRBV6-5 and TRBJ1-5; D is perhaps TRBD1 (6 bases). The CDR3 loop spans 14 amino acids. Per the germline V gene, CDR1 is MNHEY and CDR2 is SVGAGI. The V gene lost 4 bases and the J gene lost 4 bases, with 11 bases spanning the gap. The CDR3 sequence: CASSSGVGNQPQHF. Written as DNA, the CDR3 is TGTGCCAGCAGTTCAGGGGTTGGGAATCAGCCCCAGCATTTT.

The chain uses TRBV5-1 and TRBJ2-5; no firm D call. CDR1 SGHRS and CDR2 YFSETQ come from the germline V gene. V gave up 4 bases and J gave up 1 base, with 8 bases separating them. The CDR3 extends over 13 amino acids. CDR3 region: CASSIQPQETQYF. The DNA for the CDR3 is TGCGCCAGCAGCATACAGCCCCAAGAGACCCAGTACTTC.

The chain combines TRBV5-1 with TRBJ1-4; TRBD1 is a possible D gene (6 bases). Per germline, CDR1 SGHRS and CDR2 YFSETQ. Between the trimmed V and J ends, which lost 4 bases and 7 bases, there was a span of 14 bases. The CDR3 spans 14 residues. CDR3 region: CASSTRGLAEKLFF. Written as DNA, the CDR3 is TGCGCCAGCAGCACCAGGGGTCTTGCTGAAAAACTGTTTTTT.

This clonotype was observed a few times. The chain carries TRBV9 and TRBJ2-7, with D perhaps matching TRBD2 (5 bases). The CDR3 loop spans 15 amino acids. Germline V lookup: CDR1 SGDLS, CDR2 YYNGEE. The V end was cut by 0 bases, the J end by 4 bases, with 14 bases between. CDR3 in amino acids: CASSVGSGSMYEQYF. Here the CDR3 DNA reads TGTGCCAGCAGCGTAGGTAGTGGGAGTATGTACGAGCAGTACTTC.

The table lists this clonotype with a few counts. The chain uses TRBV7-9 and TRBJ2-2, with 9 bases that match TRBD2. The CDR3 covers 15 residues. The germline gives CDR1 SEHNR, CDR2 FQNEAQ (reference sequence). After removal of 6 bases from V and 1 base from J, the junction contained 3 bases not matched to a gene. DNA for the CDR3: TGTGCCAGCAGTATTAGCGGGAGGAACACCGGGGAGCTGTTTTTT. It specifies CASSISGRNTGELFF. The full variable domain, its missing parts supplied by reference TRBV7-9 and TRBJ2-2, is DTGVSQNPRHKITKRGQNVTFRCDPISEHNRLYWYRQTLGQGPEFLTYFQNEAQLEKSRLLSDRFSAERPKGSFSTLEIQRTEQGDSAMYLCASSISGRNTGELFFGEGSRLTVL.

Only one count was recorded for this clonotype. Written as DNA, the CDR3 is TGTGCCATCAGGTCCCCTGGGGGGACACCGACCTACGAGCAGTACTTC. The encoded protein is CAIRSPGGTPTYEQYF. V usage is TRBV10-3 and J usage is TRBJ2-7; D tentatively fits TRBD1 or TRBD2 (6 bases each). Germline CDR1 reads ENHRY; CDR2 reads SYGVKD. V gave up 6 bases and J gave up 2 bases, with 20 bases separating them. This CDR3 is built from 16 residues.

This clonotype has a handful of counts. CDR3 in amino acids: CASEKAGLAEYNEQFF. The CDR3 nucleotides are TGTGCCAGCGAAAAGGCCGGACTAGCGGAGTACAATGAGCAGTTCTTC. This chain connects TRBV2 to TRBJ2-1, with TRBD2 matching over 10 bases. The CDR3 loop spans 16 amino acids. V shed 8 bases and J 4 bases; nucleotides not matched to a gene: 11. Per germline, CDR1 SNHLY and CDR2 FYNNEI.

This clonotype has at least ten counts. This sequence joins TRBV4-1 and TRBJ2-3, with unresolved D. Trimming removed 4 bases from V and 0 bases from J, with 11 bases in between. Per germline, CDR1 MGHRA and CDR2 YSYEKL. This CDR3 is 15 amino acids long. The DNA for the CDR3 is TGCGCCAGCAGCCCACGGAACCCGAGCACAGATACGCAGTATTTT. Translated, it gives CASSPRNPSTDTQYF.